What follows are 14 T cell receptor beta chains derived from one specimen sequenced in a study of blood T cell repertoires in COVID-19 (dated by TCRdb to the early 2020s). Libraries came from the immunoSEQ multiplex PCR assay. TCRdb carries this immuneACCESS record with in-frame sequences only. Its versions omit some clonotypes, under half of them owing to an unresolved V gene in the studies checked, with the rest unexplained. This sample has some 70,000 clones in its table, and approximately 86% of those were observed once. More than 6.5% of the sample is in the top ten clones. Sequencing was carried out using peripheral blood. The receptors derive from a man aged 60-69 years with acute or convalescent COVID-19.

The chain combines TRBV4-1 with TRBJ2-2; TRBD2 agrees at 9 bases. The junction had 7 bases not matched to a gene; V was cut back by 2 bases and J by 0 bases. The germline V gene has CDR1 MGHRA and CDR2 YSYEKL. CDR3 length: 18 residues. The CDR3: CASSQWGSGGANTGELFF. CDR3 DNA sequence: TGCGCCAGCAGCCAATGGGGTAGCGGGGGAGCGAACACCGGGGAGCTGTTTTTT.

The chain carries TRBV5-6 and TRBJ1-2; 7 bases align to TRBD1. After removal of 4 bases from V and 4 bases from J, the junction contained 4 bases not matched to a gene. The CDR3 runs 13 residues. The germline V gene encodes CDR1 SGHDT and CDR2 YYEEEE. CDR3 protein: CASSRGQLYGYTF. In DNA form, the CDR3 reads TGTGCCAGCAGCCGGGGACAGCTCTATGGCTACACCTTC. Combining the CDR3 with reference TRBV5-6 and TRBJ1-2 gives the whole variable domain DAGVTQSPTHLIKTRGQQVTLRCSPKSGHDTVSWYQQALGQGPQFIFQYYEEEERQRGNFPDRFSGHQFPNYSSELNVNALLLGDSALYLCASSRGQLYGYTFGSGTRLTVV.

This clone was seen a handful of times. The rearrangement uses TRBV5-8 and TRBJ2-7, with a possible D match to TRBD1 (6 bases). The germline gives CDR1 SGHTS, CDR2 YDEGEE. The CDR3 consists of 12 residues. V shed 7 bases and J shed 12 bases, with 20 bases lying between them. CDR3 nucleotides: TGTGCCAGCGGGAAAGGGGGTCAGGGGCCGTACTTC. This codes for CASGKGGQGPYF.

The CDR3: CASSFGGQVGTWGGYTF. CDR3 sequence (DNA): TGCGCCAGCAGCTTCGGGGGACAGGTCGGGACTTGGGGTGGCTACACCTTC. The chain employs TRBV5-1 and TRBJ1-2; 8 bases align to TRBD1. CDR1 and CDR2 from the germline V gene are SGHRS and YFSETQ. Trimming cost V 2 bases and J 7 bases; bases outside gene matches: 16. This CDR3 has 17 residues. Filled out from reference TRBV5-1 and TRBJ1-2, the complete variable domain reads KAGVTQTPRYLIKTRGQQVTLSCSPISGHRSVSWYQQTPGQGLQFLFEYFSETQRNKGNFPGRFSGRQFSNSRSEMNVSTLELGDSALYLCASSFGGQVGTWGGYTFGSGTRLTVV.

V is TRBV2 and J is TRBJ1-3; 8 bases match TRBD1. Germline CDR1 and CDR2: SNHLY and FYNNEI. Trimming took 4 bases from V and 3 from J; bases not matched to a gene: 2. This CDR3 contains 14 residues. CDR3 sequence: CASSGRGHGNTIYF. CDR3 nucleotides: TGTGCCAGCAGTGGCAGGGGGCATGGAAACACCATATATTTT. Full variable domain (missing parts from reference TRBV2 and TRBJ1-3): EPEVTQTPSHQVTQMGQEVILRCVPISNHLYFYWYRQILGQKVEFLVSFYNNEISEKSEIFDDQFSVERPDGSNFTLKIRSTKLEDSAMYFCASSGRGHGNTIYFGEGSWLTVV.

The chain employs TRBV9 and TRBJ2-3; TRBD2 might be the D (6 bases). The V gene lost 0 bases and the J gene lost 5 bases, with 13 bases spanning the gap. CDR3 size: 15 residues. Germline CDR1 and CDR2: SGDLS and YYNGEE. CDR3 protein: CASSVGGVGIDTQYF. CDR3 in DNA: TGTGCCAGCAGCGTAGGCGGGGTTGGTATAGATACGCAGTATTTT. Supplemented by reference TRBV9 and TRBJ2-3, the full variable domain reads DSGVTQTPKHLITATGQRVTLRCSPRSGDLSVYWYQQSLDQGLQFLIQYYNGEERAKGNILERFSAQQFPDLHSELNLSSLELGDSALYFCASSVGGVGIDTQYFGPGTRLTVL.

V usage is TRBV10-3 and J usage is TRBJ1-5; tentative D call: TRBD1 (6 bases). With 3 bases removed from V and 8 bases from J, the gap between germline ends came to 14 bases. This CDR3 has 14 residues. Per germline, CDR1 ENHRY and CDR2 SYGVKD. CDR3 nucleotide sequence: TGTGCCATCAGTGAAGGGGGTGGCATAGAGCCCCAGCATTTT. Its translation: CAISEGGGIEPQHF.

The chain links TRBV9 to TRBJ2-1; perhaps TRBD1 as D (5 bases). Trimming removed 4 bases at V and 9 bases at J, with 14 bases between. Looked up from germline, CDR1 is SGDLS and CDR2 is YYNGEE. The CDR3 covers 13 residues. DNA of the CDR3: TGTGCCAGCAGCCTCATCCAGGGAAGTGAGCAGTTCTTC. It specifies CASSLIQGSEQFF. The full variable domain, in which reference TRBV9 and TRBJ2-1 provide the parts outside the CDR3, is DSGVTQTPKHLITATGQRVTLRCSPRSGDLSVYWYQQSLDQGLQFLIQYYNGEERAKGNILERFSAQQFPDLHSELNLSSLELGDSALYFCASSLIQGSEQFFGPGTRLTVL.

The chain links TRBV11-2 to TRBJ1-1; D unresolved. Germline V gene sequence: CDR1 SGHAT, CDR2 FQNNGV. The CDR3 is 13 amino acids. V dropped 8 bases and J dropped 1 base, with 11 bases sitting between them. The CDR3 DNA reads as TGTGCCAGCCGGAGGACGGGGAACACTGAAGCTTTCTTT. Translated: CASRRTGNTEAFF.

The V and J genes are TRBV30 and TRBJ2-5; 8 bases agree with TRBD1. V lost 2 bases to trimming and J lost 5 bases; unmatched junction nucleotides: 7. Germline CDR1 GTSNPN, CDR2 SVGIG (reference sequence). The CDR3 consists of 14 residues. In nucleotides, the CDR3 is TGTGCCTGGAGTCCGGGACAGGCGGTCGAGACCCAGTACTTC. Its protein product is CAWSPGQAVETQYF.

V gene TRBV7-2 combines with J gene TRBJ1-5; D unresolved. The CDR3 is made up of 16 amino acids. The germline gives CDR1 SGHTA, CDR2 FQGNSA. Deletions cut 0 bases from V and 0 bases from J, with 9 bases between. The CDR3 DNA is TGTGCCAGCAGCTTAGCCGAGGGATTTAGCAATCAGCCCCAGCATTTT. It translates to CASSLAEGFSNQPQHF.

This chain connects TRBV21-1 to TRBJ2-1; the D segment call TRBD1 is taken from the table without a DNA check. TRBV21-1 constitutes a pseudogene. The CDR3 is made up of 17 amino acids. The CDR3 reads CASSKANHSTGGNEQFF. In DNA form, the CDR3 reads TGTGCCAGCAGCAAAGCAAATCACTCGACAGGGGGCAATGAGCAGTTCTTC.

V gene TRBV2 combines with J gene TRBJ1-5; D possibly corresponds to TRBD1 (6 bases). CDR1 is SNHLY and CDR2 is FYNNEI in the germline V gene. Trimming pared 0 bases from V and 5 bases from J, leaving 11 bases between. The CDR3 sequence is 15 residues long. In DNA, the CDR3 is TGTGCCAGCAGTGAAGCGGGACAAGTACATCAGCCCCAGCATTTT. Its protein product is CASSEAGQVHQPQHF.

This chain links TRBV18 with TRBJ1-6; 8 nucleotides align to TRBD1. The ends lost 5 bases at V and 14 bases at J; junction bases unmatched: 5. This CDR3 has 12 residues. Germline CDR1 reads KGHSH; CDR2 reads LQKENI. The CDR3 DNA is TGTGCCAGCTCAGAACAGGGGGAAACCCTCCACTTT. This codes for CASSEQGETLHF.